This entry features one TCR beta chain sequence. Its cognate antigen is unknown. During the collection period, no donor immune events like infections were recorded. TCRdb keeps only in-frame clones here, not all; method: immunoSEQ multiplex PCR. Of 58,000 or so clones listed, around four fifths are singletons. The data were obtained in a study of identifying expanded T cells in peripheral blood. Findings and limits, study-wide: Across healthy donors, higher total template counts meant significantly greater roughly two-week count variance. Technical replicates showed about 1.1 changed clones; approximately 2 weeks 15 to 20; four weeks 19.

The CDR3 is made up of 13 amino acids. Between the trimmed V and J ends, which lost 4 bases and 0 bases, there was a span of 7 bases. Germline loops: CDR1 SGHNT, CDR2 YYREEE (reference sequence). Material for sequencing was blood. V usage is TRBV5-4 and J usage is TRBJ1-1; D not resolved. This sequence was found in a person aged 18-70 years in good health. CDR3 sequence: CASSVSMNTEAFF. For the CDR3, the DNA is TGTGCCAGCAGCGTAAGCATGAACACTGAAGCTTTCTTT.